This record covers a single T cell receptor (beta chain). The antigen is unknown. This entry is derived from a study of response to subunit inactivated influenza vaccine. Findings and limits, study-wide: T cells newly recruited by each seasonal influenza vaccination are few, the authors suggested.

TCRdb called the RT-PCR reads again in MiXCR, with one record for every CDR3 protein. The repertoire holds about 780,000 distinct CDR3 sequences, with approximately 17% as singletons. The CDR3 consists of 16 residues. The germline V gene encodes CDR1 LNHNV and CDR2 YYDKDF (reference sequence). After removal of 1 base from V and 4 bases from J, the junction contained 8 bases not matched to a gene. This sample comprised PBMCs from blood, obtained more than 4 days after vaccination. This receptor was identified in a man between 50 and 59 years old who received an inactivated influenza vaccine. The chain combines TRBV15 with TRBJ2-5; 8 bases agree with TRBD2. The CDR3 loop reads CATSRGNSGGGETQYF. In nucleotides, the CDR3 is TGTGCCACCAGCAGAGGCAACTCGGGGGGGGGAGAGACCCAGTACTTC.